The TCR beta chain under discussion was sequenced for a study of blood T cell repertoires in COVID-19. Produced via immunoSEQ multiplex PCR; TCRdb's table is partial and in-frame only. The table lists a few hundred thousand clones, more than 65% of them singletons. J was trimmed by 10 bases and V by 5 bases; bases with no gene match: 7. The CDR3 loop spans 12 amino acids. CDR1 and CDR2 (germline): SEHNR, FQNEAQ (reference sequence). This clone was seen more than once but under ten times. The clonotype originates from a woman in her sixties with acute or convalescent COVID-19. The rearrangement links TRBV7-9 to TRBJ1-1, with 7 positions matching TRBD1. What was sequenced was peripheral blood. CDR3 in amino acids: CASSADRDRAFF. As DNA, the CDR3 is TGTGCCAGCAGCGCAGACAGGGATCGAGCTTTCTTT.